Below, one T cell receptor (beta chain) is given with its context. Its antigen remains unidentified. This entry belongs to a study of cytomegalovirus exposure and HLA in healthy donors. Study details: As an earlier analysis found, about 200 million T cells yielded some 120 million unique TCR beta sequences. Study-wide results and limits: Association of a missense DCLRE1C variant with TCR beta V- and J-gene trimming was reported in a later analysis.

The PCR was carried out with 60 Vbeta primers and 13 Jbeta primers. Here immunoSEQ multiplex PCR was the method, and the copy in TCRdb shows in-frame clones only, minus some. The sample has 90,000 or so clones; 70% to 80% are singletons. This TCR came from a woman in her forties or fifties in good health and CMV-seropositive. Sequences were obtained from PBMCs.

The CDR3 DNA sequence: TGTGCCAGCAGTGAAAACTGGGGTGGGAGTAGAGGAAACATTCAGTACTTC. The encoded protein is CASSENWGGSRGNIQYF. This chain links TRBV6-1 with TRBJ2-4, with a weak D call TRBD2 (5 bases). Per germline, CDR1 MNHNS and CDR2 SASEGT. The CDR3 has 17 residues. V lost 2 bases to trimming and J lost 6 bases, with 20 bases between them.